This T cell receptor (beta chain) was profiled in a study of shared clonotypes between healthy human individuals. Study background: The study used three CD4 naive, three CD4 memory, two CD8 naive and one CD8 memory plate per donor. Study results and caveats: Compared with clonotypes that all four donors shared, non-shared clonotypes had lower generation probabilities.

Positive CCR7 selection of CD45RO-negative cells yielded the naive CD8 cells, and terminally differentiated effector memory CD45RA+ cells were excluded. Assay execution proceeded at the deep level. Sequencing was performed with immunoSEQ multiplex PCR; in TCRdb, only in-frame clones are kept and a portion is missing. This table has hundreds of thousands of clones, approximately 96% appearing once. Germline V gene sequence: CDR1 SEHNR, CDR2 FQNEAQ (reference sequence). The CDR3 covers 15 residues. Trimming took 2 bases from V and 4 from J, leaving 12 bases between them. This clone came up once. Its cognate antigen is unknown.

This sequence originates from a woman aged 30 to 39 in good health. This sequence joins TRBV7-9 and TRBJ2-4; perhaps TRBD2 as D (5 bases). The sequencing sample was made of naive CD8+ T cells sorted from blood. The CDR3 is CASSLSLADKNIQYF. CDR3 DNA sequence: TGTGCCAGCAGCTTATCCCTAGCAGATAAAAACATTCAGTACTTC.